Below are 26 T cell receptor beta chains sequenced from a single sample in a study of spatial heterogeneity in lung cancer. Time point indicated: sample taken at primary tumor resection. TCRdb fed the 5' RACE reads into MiXCR, producing one record per CDR3 protein. This table has 23,000 or so distinct CDR3 sequences, 6% to 7.5% appearing once. Sequencing was performed on PBMCs, taken at surgery. Receptor source: a male donor with early-stage non-small cell lung cancer.

By share, this clonotype ranks as medium-sized. The chain couples TRBV10-2 to TRBJ1-1; perhaps TRBD1 as D (5 bases). CDR1 is WSHSY and CDR2 is SAAADI in the germline V gene. V lost 4 bases and J lost 3, with 18 bases in between. CDR3 size: 16 residues. The CDR3 reads CASSAALGGFDTEAFF. CDR3 DNA: TGCGCCAGCAGTGCGGCACTTGGGGGGTTCGACACTGAAGCTTTCTTT.

The chain is built from TRBV30 and TRBJ2-1, with D unresolved. This CDR3 region has 14 residues. V dropped 4 bases and J dropped 0 bases, with 10 bases sitting between them. Germline-derived CDR1 and CDR2 are GTSNPN and SVGIG (reference sequence). As DNA, the CDR3 is TGTGCCTGGAACCATTTAAGCTCCTACAATGAGCAGTTCTTC. Translating it yields CAWNHLSSYNEQFF.

This clonotype was found many times. V usage is TRBV3-1 and J usage is TRBJ2-7, with 11 bases fitting TRBD2. The CDR3 runs 16 residues. V lost 4 bases, J lost 6 bases, and 11 bases stayed unmatched. CDR1 is LGHDT and CDR2 is YNNKEL in the germline V gene (reference sequence). The CDR3 reads CASSLFLAGGPGEQYF. DNA for the CDR3: TGTGCCAGCAGCCTCTTTTTAGCGGGAGGGCCAGGCGAGCAGTACTTC.

This clonotype was seen at least ten times. The chain has TRBV7-2 and TRBJ2-2; D is unresolved. Trimming shortened V by 8 bases and J by 3 bases, and 16 bases separated the two germline ends. Germline V gene sequence: CDR1 SGHTA, CDR2 FQGNSA. This CDR3 comprises 15 residues. CDR3 residues: CASEVAGSYTGELFF. CDR3 DNA sequence: TGTGCCAGCGAGGTGGCAGGCTCCTACACCGGGGAGCTGTTTTTT.

This clonotype was seen many times. The rearrangement uses TRBV20-1 and TRBJ1-6, with 7 positions matching TRBD1. Germline CDR1 and CDR2: DFQATT and SNEGSKA (reference sequence). Germline trimming cut 5 bases from V and 8 bases from J; bases unmatched to any gene: 9. The CDR3 runs 14 residues. DNA for the CDR3: TGCAGTGCTCGTGACAGGGACGGCTATTCACCCCTCCACTTT. It specifies CSARDRDGYSPLHF.

This clonotype was recorded a few times. The chain joins TRBV7-8 to TRBJ2-7; 7 bases align to TRBD1. CDR1 is SGHVS and CDR2 is FQNEAQ in the germline V gene. J gave up 0 bases and V 5 bases, and 4 bases lay outside the gene matches. The CDR3 sequence is 14 residues long. The CDR3 nucleotides are TGTGCCAGCAGCGTCCAGGGGGTCTCCTACGAGCAGTACTTC. This encodes CASSVQGVSYEQYF.

V is TRBV10-3 and J is TRBJ2-1; weak D call: TRBD1 (5 bases). Germline values: CDR1 ENHRY, CDR2 SYGVKD. V was clipped by 11 bases and J by 4 bases, with 15 bases between them. This CDR3 region has 13 residues. The CDR3 spells CAQEDRNYNEQFF. The CDR3 coding sequence is TGTGCCCAAGAAGACAGAAATTACAATGAGCAGTTCTTC.

This clonotype was counted at least ten times. The chain has TRBV5-1 and TRBJ2-7, with D possibly being TRBD2 (6 bases). Germline V gene data show CDR1 as SGHRS and CDR2 as YFSETQ. V gave up 2 bases and J gave up 6 bases, with 12 bases separating them. The CDR3 runs 13 residues. The CDR3 loop reads CASSFRDFAEQYF. In nucleotides, the CDR3 is TGCGCCAGCAGCTTCCGGGACTTTGCCGAGCAGTACTTC.

The chain is built from TRBV3-1 and TRBJ1-4; 11 bases are shared with TRBD1. Looked up from germline, CDR1 is LGHDT and CDR2 is YNNKEL (reference sequence). This CDR3 comprises 15 residues. The J segment lost 2 bases and the V segment lost 4 bases, leaving 0 bases of the junction unmatched. The CDR3 sequence: CASSRDRGTNEKLFF. As DNA, the CDR3 is TGTGCCAGCAGCCGGGACAGGGGGACTAATGAAAAACTGTTTTTT.

This clonotype came up a few times. CDR3 protein: CSVEGLRTGSYEQYF. DNA for the CDR3: TGCAGCGTTGAAGGGCTCCGGACAGGATCCTACGAGCAGTACTTC. V gene TRBV29-1 combines with J gene TRBJ2-7, with TRBD1 identical over 7 bases. CDR1 and CDR2 (germline): SQVTM, ANQGSEA. The V gene end was trimmed by 1 base and the J gene end by 1 base; junction bases not matched to a gene: 7. This CDR3 is 15 amino acids long.

This clonotype has a count of ten or more. This chain joins TRBV3-1 and TRBJ2-2; no clear D gene. CDR3 length equals 12 residues. Trimming removed 0 bases from V and 5 bases from J, with 1 base in between. Germline V gives CDR1 LGHDT, CDR2 YNNKEL (reference sequence). In DNA, the CDR3 is TGTGCCAGCAGCCAAGATACCGGGGAGCTGTTTTTT. This codes for CASSQDTGELFF. The full variable domain, with the rest looked up from reference TRBV3-1 and TRBJ2-2, is DTAVSQTPKYLVTQMGNDKSIKCEQNLGHDTMYWYKQDSKKFLKIMFSYNNKELIINETVPNRFSPKSPDKAHLNLHINSLELGDSAVYFCASSQDTGELFFGEGSRLTVL.

The chain couples TRBV7-3 to TRBJ1-6; D is unresolved. In germline, CDR1 is SGHTA, CDR2 FQGTGA. The V gene lost 5 bases and the J gene lost 3 bases, with 11 bases spanning the gap. The CDR3 is 15 residues long. The CDR3 protein is CASSQMAGYNSPLHF. CDR3 in DNA: TGTGCCAGCAGCCAGATGGCGGGCTATAATTCACCCCTCCACTTT.

By proportion, this clonotype is large (0.1 to 1%). J is TRBJ1-1 and V is TRBV5-1; no reliable D call. Between the trimmed V and J ends, which lost 2 bases and 3 bases, there was a span of 11 bases. Germline lookup yields CDR1 SGHRS and CDR2 YFSETQ. There are 14 residues in the CDR3. The CDR3 region has the DNA TGCGCCAGCAGCTTCACTTCTGGGGACACTGAAGCTTTCTTT. It encodes CASSFTSGDTEAFF.

Turning to this clonotype: This may be a read error, as it is one base from a much larger clone. In this CDR3 the conserved last residue, phenylalanine or tryptophan, is missing, so a read error is likely. V and J are TRBV3-1 and TRBJ2-3; no firm D call. The length of the CDR3 is 12 residues. Per the germline V gene, CDR1 is LGHDT and CDR2 is YNNKEL (reference sequence). V was pared by 3 bases and J by 5 bases, with 6 bases between. CDR3 in amino acids: CASSQYGDTQYS. DNA for the CDR3: TGTGCCAGCAGCCAGTATGGAGATACGCAGTATTCT.

This clonotype has more than one count but fewer than ten. The gene calls are TRBV6-1 and TRBJ2-1; 10 nucleotides align to TRBD2. Germline values: CDR1 MNHNS, CDR2 SASEGT. Trimming removed 4 bases from V and 7 bases from J; junction bases left unmatched: 7. The CDR3 spans 15 residues. CDR3 sequence (DNA): TGTGCCAGCAGTGCCAGCGGGGGGGCCGGTAATGAGCAGTTCTTC. Its translation: CASSASGGAGNEQFF.

The V gene is TRBV18, the J gene TRBJ1-1; a possible D gene is TRBD1 (6 bases). In germline, CDR1 is KGHSH, CDR2 LQKENI. V was trimmed by 3 bases and J by 4 bases, leaving 12 bases between them. The CDR3 is made up of 14 amino acids. The CDR3 is CASSPQQGSTEAFF. The CDR3 DNA sequence: TGTGCCAGCTCACCGCAGCAGGGGAGCACTGAAGCTTTCTTT.

This clonotype showed up many times. The chain links TRBV5-1 to TRBJ1-2, with a tentative D call TRBD1 (5 bases). Germline CDR1 and CDR2: SGHRS and YFSETQ. This CDR3 contains 14 residues. V lost 2 bases to trimming and J lost 7 bases, with 15 bases between them. This chain's CDR3 is CASSLGAAKGGYTF. CDR3 DNA: TGCGCCAGCAGCTTAGGGGCCGCTAAGGGTGGCTACACCTTC.

About this clonotype itself: Because the CDR3 is missing its conserved closing phenylalanine or tryptophan, this is likely a read error. The rearrangement joins TRBV20-1 to TRBJ2-1; D not resolved. CDR1 DFQATT and CDR2 SNEGSKA come from the germline V gene (reference sequence). The CDR3 covers 16 residues. V lost 5 bases and J lost 6, with 23 bases in between. This CDR3 reads CSAFPLGGASSNEQFS. In DNA form, the CDR3 reads TGCAGTGCTTTCCCTTTAGGCGGAGCAAGTTCCAATGAGCAGTTCTCC.

This clonotype turned up a few times. The chain combines TRBV20-1 with TRBJ2-7, with 9 bases identical to TRBD2. Germline V gene lookup returns CDR1 DFQATT and CDR2 SNEGSKA (reference sequence). The J segment lost 4 bases and the V segment lost 3 bases, leaving 4 bases of the junction unmatched. CDR3 length: 13 residues. The CDR3 sequence is CSARLAGLYEQYF. In DNA form, the CDR3 reads TGCAGTGCTAGGCTAGCGGGACTTTACGAGCAGTACTTC.

This clonotype was seen repeatedly, ten times or more. The gene calls are TRBV4-1 and TRBJ2-5; D not resolved. The V and J ends lost 1 base and 0 bases respectively, with 9 bases between them. This CDR3 region has 15 residues. The germline V gene encodes CDR1 MGHRA and CDR2 YSYEKL. CDR3 sequence: CASSQGTVYQETQYF. The CDR3 DNA is TGCGCCAGCAGCCAAGGGACGGTGTACCAAGAGACCCAGTACTTC.

There are a few counts of this clonotype. J is TRBJ2-7 and V is TRBV15, with TRBD2 identical over 8 bases. Germline CDR1 LNHNV, CDR2 YYDKDF (reference sequence). The CDR3 extends over 16 amino acids. V was pared by 0 bases and J by 4 bases, with 8 bases of the junction left unmatched. The CDR3 sequence is CATSRDLTSGGYEQYF. The CDR3 DNA is TGTGCCACCAGCAGAGATTTAACTAGCGGAGGGTACGAGCAGTACTTC. Looking up the rest from reference TRBV15 and TRBJ2-7 gives the full variable domain: DAMVIQNPRYQVTQFGKPVTLSCSQTLNHNVMYWYQQKSSQAPKLLFHYYDKDFNNEADTPDNFQSRRPNTSFCFLDIRSPGLGDTAMYLCATSRDLTSGGYEQYFGPGTRLTVT.

This clonotype was recorded at least ten times. This chain connects TRBV5-1 to TRBJ2-1, with TRBD2 matching 11 bases. The CDR3 has 21 amino acids. Losses at the gene ends were 5 bases for V and 0 bases for J; bases not matched to a gene: 19. The germline CDR1 and CDR2 sequences are SGHRS and YFSETQ. CDR3 DNA sequence: TGCGCCAGCAGAAACCCATCCCCGGGACTAGCGGTCCTAAGCTCCTACAATGAGCAGTTCTTC. It yields the protein CASRNPSPGLAVLSSYNEQFF.

This clonotype showed up just a few times. The rearrangement joins TRBV5-1 to TRBJ1-6; no firm D call. Trimming cost V 1 base and J 5 bases, with 4 bases left between them. Germline assignment: CDR1 SGHRS and CDR2 YFSETQ. The CDR3 totals 13 residues. The CDR3 here is CASSLRDNSPLHF. The DNA of the CDR3 is TGCGCCAGCAGCTTGAGGGATAATTCACCCCTCCACTTT. The entire variable domain, with the rest obtained from reference TRBV5-1 and TRBJ1-6, is as follows: KAGVTQTPRYLIKTRGQQVTLSCSPISGHRSVSWYQQTPGQGLQFLFEYFSETQRNKGNFPGRFSGRQFSNSRSEMNVSTLELGDSALYLCASSLRDNSPLHFGNGTRLTVT.

The genes are TRBV5-1 and TRBJ2-5, with D perhaps matching TRBD1 (5 bases). Germline CDR1 and CDR2: SGHRS and YFSETQ. V shed 4 bases and J shed 0 bases, with 7 bases lying between them. CDR3 length equals 13 residues. The CDR3 DNA sequence: TGCGCCAGCAGCCCGGACAACCAAGAGACCCAGTACTTC. It specifies CASSPDNQETQYF.

The sample holds many counts of this clonotype. V and J are TRBV12-3 or TRBV12-4 and TRBJ2-1; no clear D gene. With 6 bases removed from V and 0 bases from J, the gap between germline ends came to 15 bases. The CDR3 contains 16 residues. In nucleotides, the CDR3 is TGTGCCAGCAGCCCCACGAGAACAGTCTCCTACAATGAGCAGTTCTTC. Amino acid sequence: CASSPTRTVSYNEQFF.

This clonotype was recorded many times. The chain employs TRBV5-1 and TRBJ2-2; 9 bases map to TRBD1. J gave up 4 bases and V 7 bases, and 14 bases lay outside the gene matches. The CDR3 length is 17 residues. The germline V gene has CDR1 SGHRS and CDR2 YFSETQ. The CDR3 DNA follows: TGCGCCAGCGTCGGGACAGGGCCCGCTCGTGGCACCGGGGAGCTGTTTTTT. It translates to CASVGTGPARGTGELFF.